Shown below are 29 T cell receptor beta chains from a single sample sequenced in a study of blood T cell repertoires in COVID-19. The method was immunoSEQ multiplex PCR; TCRdb's version includes in-frame clones alone and lacks a portion of them. The sample has more than 250,000 clones, roughly 85% seen once. Sequencing used PBMCs or T cells enriched from blood (not recorded which). All receptors derive from a woman between 40 and 55 years old who had recovered from COVID-19.

This sequence joins TRBV7-2 and TRBJ2-7; D is uncertain. Germline V gene lookup returns CDR1 SGHTA and CDR2 FQGNSA. V was cut by 1 base and J by 5 bases, with 9 bases left in between. CDR3 size: 13 residues. Here the CDR3 reads CASSLVGRNEQYF. The CDR3 DNA reads as TGTGCCAGCAGCTTAGTTGGGCGCAACGAGCAGTACTTC.

This clone was observed a single time. The chain couples TRBV6-5 to TRBJ2-7, with 14 bases identical to TRBD2. The CDR3 runs to 13 residues. Germline V CDR1 and CDR2: MNHEY, SVGAGI. With 6 bases clipped from V and 10 bases from J, the junction kept 5 bases outside the gene matches. Here the CDR3 DNA reads TGTGCCAGCAGGGGACTAGCGGGAGCTCAACAGTACTTC. Translation: CASRGLAGAQQYF.

The chain couples TRBV5-5 to TRBJ2-1; D is unresolved. Germline V gene lookup returns CDR1 SGHKS and CDR2 YYEKEE (reference sequence). Trimming shortened V by 6 bases and J by 6 bases, and 28 bases separated the two germline ends. CDR3 length: 18 amino acids. The CDR3 region has the DNA TGTGCCAGCATCTCTGTAGAGCAGGTTGCCTCTGGGCGCAATGAGCAGTTCTTC. Protein product: CASISVEQVASGRNEQFF.

This clone has at least ten counts. The DNA of the CDR3 is TGTGCCAGCAGCCCCCGGGACAGCCGCGGGCCCAATCAGCCCCAGCATTTT. Protein: CASSPRDSRGPNQPQHF. The rearrangement uses TRBV27 and TRBJ1-5; 7 nucleotides line up with TRBD1. Per the germline V gene, CDR1 is MNHEY and CDR2 is SMNVEV (reference sequence). The V and J ends lost 6 bases and 3 bases, in that order; junction bases with no gene match: 14. The CDR3 sequence is 17 residues long.

V is TRBV6-2 or TRBV6-3 and J is TRBJ2-5; TRBD2 agrees at 10 bases. CDR3 length: 17 residues. J gave up 4 bases and V 2 bases, and 10 bases lay outside the gene matches. Germline assignment: CDR1 MNHEY and CDR2 SVGEGT. CDR3 bases: TGTGCCAGCAGTTACGATAAACTAGCGGGATCTCTAGAGACCCAGTACTTC. Amino acid sequence: CASSYDKLAGSLETQYF.

This chain uses TRBV24-1 with TRBJ2-1; 10 nucleotides align to TRBD1. The CDR3 length is 16 residues. V shed 2 bases, J shed 3 bases, and the junction held 3 bases outside the gene matches. Germline CDR1 and CDR2: KGHDR and SFDVKD. DNA for the CDR3: TGTGCCACCAGTGATTCCGGGACAGGGGTCTACAATGAGCAGTTCTTC. It is translated as CATSDSGTGVYNEQFF.

CDR3 bases: TGTGCCAGCAGCGAGGGGGCTGTAGGCGGCTACACCTTC. Translating it yields CASSEGAVGGYTF. V and J are TRBV2 and TRBJ1-2, with 7 bases aligning to TRBD1. The CDR3 has 13 amino acids. Germline-derived CDR1 and CDR2 are SNHLY and FYNNEI. Unmatched junction bases numbered 9, after V lost 6 bases and J lost 8 bases. The full variable domain, in which reference TRBV2 and TRBJ1-2 provide the parts outside the CDR3, is EPEVTQTPSHQVTQMGQEVILRCVPISNHLYFYWYRQILGQKVEFLVSFYNNEISEKSEIFDDQFSVERPDGSNFTLKIRSTKLEDSAMYFCASSEGAVGGYTFGSGTRLTVV.

The chain uses TRBV27 and TRBJ2-6; D not certain. This CDR3 contains 15 residues. Germline CDR1 and CDR2: MNHEY and SMNVEV (reference sequence). Trimming shortened V by 5 bases and J by 0 bases, and 8 bases separated the two germline ends. The DNA for the CDR3 is TGTGCCAGCAGTCCAGACATCTCTGGGGCCAACGTCCTGACTTTC. Translated: CASSPDISGANVLTF.

This chain joins TRBV27 and TRBJ1-2; D is uncertain. CDR3 length equals 14 residues. CDR1 is MNHEY and CDR2 is SMNVEV in the germline V gene (reference sequence). The ends were cut back, 5 bases at V and 3 bases at J, with 13 bases in the middle. CDR3 region: CASSVTRVDYGYTF. Here the CDR3 DNA reads TGTGCCAGCAGTGTGACGCGGGTTGACTATGGCTACACCTTC.

This rearrangement joins TRBV5-6 to TRBJ2-2, with D possibly TRBD1 on 5 matching bases. Germline CDR1 SGHDT, CDR2 YYEEEE. The V end lost 4 bases, the J end lost 5 bases, and 21 bases lay between the germline ends. The CDR3 covers 17 residues. CDR3 protein: CASSPEGVPILTGELFF. The CDR3 DNA is TGTGCCAGCAGCCCGGAAGGGGTCCCCATTTTGACCGGGGAGCTGTTTTTT.

This sequence joins TRBV12-3 or TRBV12-4 and TRBJ2-7, with D perhaps TRBD2 (5 bases). CDR3 size: 12 residues. V was cut by 4 bases and J by 2 bases, with 6 bases left in between. CDR3 residues: CASSSGTYEQYF. The DNA for the CDR3 is TGTGCCAGCAGTTCCGGGACCTACGAGCAGTACTTC.

In nucleotides, the CDR3 is TGTGCCAGCAGTCGCCCTTCGGGCTATGGCTACACCTTC. Residues: CASSRPSGYGYTF. The rearrangement links TRBV27 to TRBJ1-2; D not certain. CDR1 and CDR2 from the germline V gene are MNHEY and SMNVEV (reference sequence). The V end lost 5 bases, the J end lost 4 bases, and 11 bases lay between the germline ends. The CDR3 consists of 13 residues.

This sequence joins TRBV28 and TRBJ1-1, with no clear D. This CDR3 comprises 13 residues. Germline V lookup: CDR1 MDHEN, CDR2 SYDVKM. V gave up 2 bases and J gave up 2 bases, with 6 bases separating them. Written as DNA, the CDR3 is TGTGCCAGCAGTTTAGTGGCAAACACTGAAGCTTTCTTT. Translated, it gives CASSLVANTEAFF.

This clone was counted between two and nine times. V gene TRBV19 combines with J gene TRBJ2-2; 10 bases are a match to TRBD2. From germline, CDR1 is LNHDA and CDR2 SQIVND (reference sequence). This CDR3 has 17 amino acids. The ends lost 8 bases at V and 3 bases at J; junction bases unmatched: 12. As DNA, the CDR3 is TGTGCCAGTGTGGGAAAGCGGGAGGGCCTCGACACCGGGGAGCTGTTTTTT. Translated, it gives CASVGKREGLDTGELFF.

The count of this clone is one. The chain recombines TRBV27 with TRBJ2-5; 11 nucleotides match TRBD2. V lost 3 bases to trimming and J lost 6 bases; unmatched junction nucleotides: 15. This CDR3 comprises 18 residues. The germline gives CDR1 MNHEY, CDR2 SMNVEV (reference sequence). The CDR3 loop is CASSFSALAGGPRKTQYF. The CDR3 region has the DNA TGTGCCAGCAGTTTCTCAGCCTTAGCGGGAGGGCCTCGTAAGACCCAGTACTTC.

J is TRBJ2-1 and V is TRBV2, with D uncertain. The CDR3 extends over 17 amino acids. The germline V gene encodes CDR1 SNHLY and CDR2 FYNNEI. V was cut by 8 bases and J by 1 base, with 21 bases left in between. CDR3 protein: CASQKQIGGFSYNEQFF. The DNA of the CDR3 is TGTGCCAGCCAAAAACAGATAGGTGGTTTTTCCTACAATGAGCAGTTCTTC. The full variable domain, its missing parts supplied by reference TRBV2 and TRBJ2-1, is EPEVTQTPSHQVTQMGQEVILRCVPISNHLYFYWYRQILGQKVEFLVSFYNNEISEKSEIFDDQFSVERPDGSNFTLKIRSTKLEDSAMYFCASQKQIGGFSYNEQFFGPGTRLTVL.

This chain connects TRBV10-3 to TRBJ2-1, with 8 bases lining up with TRBD2. V dropped 0 bases and J dropped 7; count of bases not matched to a gene: 8. CDR3 length: 16 amino acids. The V gene's germline CDR1 is ENHRY and CDR2 SYGVKD. The CDR3 sequence is CAISESGSGRKNEQFF. Written as DNA, the CDR3 is TGTGCCATCAGTGAGTCTGGGAGCGGGAGAAAGAATGAGCAGTTCTTC.

This chain links TRBV7-2 with TRBJ2-1, with 8 bases lining up with TRBD2. J was trimmed by 2 bases and V by 6 bases; bases with no gene match: 9. Germline V CDR1 and CDR2: SGHTA, FQGNSA. The CDR3 loop spans 16 amino acids. DNA for the CDR3: TGTGCCAGCAGTCCGGCCGGGACTAGTGCCTACAATGAGCAGTTCTTC. Residues: CASSPAGTSAYNEQFF. Filled out from reference TRBV7-2 and TRBJ2-1, the complete variable domain reads GAGVSQSPSNKVTEKGKDVELRCDPISGHTALYWYRQSLGQGLEFLIYFQGNSAPDKSGLPSDRFSAERTGGSVSTLTIQRTQQEDSAVYLCASSPAGTSAYNEQFFGPGTRLTVL.

The chain joins TRBV28 to TRBJ2-5; a possible D gene is TRBD1 (5 bases). Trimming stripped 3 bases from V and 3 bases from J, with 17 bases between. CDR1 is MDHEN and CDR2 is SYDVKM in the germline V gene. The CDR3 contains 16 residues. In nucleotides, the CDR3 is TGTGCCAGCAGTTTGTCCACCGGAGCGACAGAAGAGACCCAGTACTTC. It translates to CASSLSTGATEETQYF. The whole variable domain, remainder taken from reference TRBV28 and TRBJ2-5, is DVKVTQSSRYLVKRTGEKVFLECVQDMDHENMFWYRQDPGLGLRLIYFSYDVKMKEKGDIPEGYSVSREKKERFSLILESASTNQTSMYLCASSLSTGATEETQYFGPGTRLLVL.

This chain joins TRBV7-9 and TRBJ2-1, with 14 bases fitting TRBD2. Trimming at V came to 3 bases and at J to 11 bases, leaving 6 bases not matched to a gene. Germline CDR1 and CDR2: SEHNR and FQNEAQ (reference sequence). This CDR3 is built from 15 residues. For the CDR3, the DNA is TGTGCCAGCAGCTTCGGGACTAGCGGGAGTAAAAAGCAGTTCTTC. Translation: CASSFGTSGSKKQFF.

This chain joins TRBV15 and TRBJ1-1; tentative D call: TRBD1 (5 bases). Germline assignment: CDR1 LNHNV and CDR2 YYDKDF (reference sequence). The CDR3 has 13 residues. V dropped 3 bases and J dropped 6 bases, with 11 bases sitting between them. DNA for the CDR3: TGTGCCACCAGCAGTGACAGCAACTCTGAAGCTTTCTTT. This gives the protein CATSSDSNSEAFF.

V usage is TRBV12-3 or TRBV12-4 and J usage is TRBJ2-7, with TRBD1 matching 7 bases. The CDR3 consists of 13 residues. The junction had 6 bases not matched to a gene; V was cut back by 5 bases and J by 5 bases. The CDR3 loop reads CASSPTGTDEQYF. The CDR3 DNA reads as TGTGCCAGCAGTCCCACCGGGACAGACGAGCAGTACTTC.

The V and J genes are TRBV7-2 and TRBJ2-4; 7 bases are shared with TRBD1. This CDR3 is 16 amino acids long. J was trimmed by 6 bases and V by 5 bases; bases with no gene match: 13. From germline, CDR1 is SGHTA and CDR2 FQGNSA. In nucleotides, the CDR3 is TGTGCCAGCAGCCCCGGACAGGCGCGGGCCTCAAACATTCAGTACTTC. Residues: CASSPGQARASNIQYF.

V gene TRBV6-2 or TRBV6-3 combines with J gene TRBJ1-4; D not certain. CDR1 and CDR2 from the germline V gene are MNHEY and SVGEGT. The V and J ends lost 4 bases and 7 bases respectively, with 10 bases between them. The CDR3 runs 13 residues. CDR3 in DNA: TGTGCCAGCAGTTTCCCCGCGGTTGAAAAACTGTTTTTT. Amino acid sequence: CASSFPAVEKLFF.

Notes on this clone: Within the sample, other DNA sequences also encode this same CDR3. The chain carries TRBV7-2 and TRBJ2-6, with D perhaps TRBD1 (6 bases). Germline V gene lookup returns CDR1 SGHTA and CDR2 FQGNSA. V was pared by 3 bases and J by 1 base, with 7 bases between. The CDR3 is 15 residues long. The CDR3 loop reads CASSLDRSGANVLTF. DNA for the CDR3: TGTGCCAGCAGCTTGGACAGATCTGGGGCCAACGTCCTGACTTTC.

The chain has TRBV10-3 and TRBJ2-6; D uncertain. This CDR3 comprises 15 residues. The V gene's germline CDR1 is ENHRY and CDR2 SYGVKD. The V gene lost 2 bases and the J gene lost 0 bases, with 5 bases spanning the gap. CDR3: CAISEGHSGANVLTF. CDR3 DNA: TGTGCCATCAGTGAGGGGCACTCTGGGGCCAACGTCCTGACTTTC.

This clone was seen only a few times. J is TRBJ2-1 and V is TRBV27, with 11 bases fitting TRBD2. V dropped 3 bases and J dropped 7; count of bases not matched to a gene: 5. The CDR3 is 15 residues long. CDR1 and CDR2 (germline): MNHEY, SMNVEV (reference sequence). The CDR3 region is CASSFDSGGGNEQFF. The CDR3 DNA sequence: TGTGCCAGCAGTTTCGATAGCGGGGGGGGTAATGAGCAGTTCTTC.

The gene calls are TRBV5-4 and TRBJ2-5; TRBD2 agrees at 7 bases. The trim removed 2 bases at V and 3 bases at J, leaving 4 bases unmatched. CDR1 is SGHNT, CDR2 YYREEE, per germline (reference sequence). The CDR3 is 14 residues long. DNA of the CDR3: TGTGCCAGCAGCTTTTCAGCGGGAAAAGAGACCCAGTACTTC. Residues: CASSFSAGKETQYF.

The CDR3 nucleotides read TGTGCCAGCTCCCGCTTGGGAGCGGGATCCTACAATGAGCAGTTCTTC. Its protein is CASSRLGAGSYNEQFF. V usage is TRBV18 and J usage is TRBJ2-1; 7 bases match TRBD2. The CDR3 covers 16 residues. With 6 bases clipped from V and 1 base from J, the junction kept 9 bases outside the gene matches. CDR1 and CDR2 from the germline V gene are KGHSH and LQKENI.